A single T cell receptor beta chain is shown here with its context. No antigen is known for it. Germline CDR1 reads ENHRY; CDR2 reads SYGVKD. There are 12 residues in the CDR3. Trimming cost V 2 bases and J 8 bases, with 9 bases left between them. Libraries were prepared by immunoSEQ multiplex PCR; TCRdb keeps only in-frame clonotypes and omits some of them. This sample has about 130,000 clones; 92% occur once, and the top ten carry about 1.9%. The source of the sample is a study of T cell responses to AZD1222 COVID-19 vaccine. Study observations and caveats: In the spike-specific TCR repertoire, nearly half reportedly target unmutated variant regions. Dominant CD4 TCR responses targeted spike regions 160-218 and 743-854.

The J gene is TRBJ1-2, the V gene TRBV10-3; D gene ambiguous. The TCR comes from an adult in good health. The material was peripheral blood, obtained on day 0 of AZD1222 vaccination. The CDR3 spells CAISEAVGGYTF. Here the CDR3 DNA reads TGTGCCATCAGTGAGGCTGTTGGGGGCTACACCTTC.